These 9 T cell receptor beta chains were all obtained from the same sample, sequenced in a study of shared clonotypes between healthy human individuals. The table came from immunoSEQ multiplex PCR; TCRdb's copy has only in-frame clones and leaves some out. The repertoire includes roughly 2,500,000 clones, roughly 93% of them detected once, and 0.36% sits in the top ten. Specimen: naive CD4+ T cells from PBMCs. Subset specified: CD45RA+ positively selected. The receptors come from a man younger than 30 in good health. Some clones in this sample may be carry-over from other donors' samples.

The chain employs TRBV4-1 and TRBJ2-5; tentative D call: TRBD2 (5 bases). V lost 6 bases, J lost 3 bases, and 20 bases lay in between. Germline values: CDR1 MGHRA, CDR2 YSYEKL. The CDR3 extends over 16 amino acids. CDR3 DNA: TGCGCCAGCAGTCTAAGCGGAGCCCGACGTGAAGAGACCCAGTACTTC. This gives the protein CASSLSGARREETQYF.

The V and J genes are TRBV6-9 and TRBJ2-7, with no clear D. The germline V gene encodes CDR1 MNHGY and CDR2 SVAAGI. Trimming pared 5 bases from V and 6 bases from J, leaving 5 bases between. The CDR3 runs 10 residues. The CDR3 is CASSNGEQYF. CDR3 DNA: TGTGCCAGCAGTAATGGCGAGCAGTACTTC.

The chain links TRBV5-4 to TRBJ1-5, with D uncertain. V was shortened by 5 bases and J by 2 bases, with 20 bases between the two germline ends. This CDR3 contains 17 residues. Germline V CDR1 and CDR2: SGHNT, YYREEE (reference sequence). The CDR3 DNA reads as TGTGCCAGCAGTACGTGGACCGCCGGGGTAGGCAATCAGCCCCAGCATTTT. Residues: CASSTWTAGVGNQPQHF. Full variable domain (remainder filled in from reference TRBV5-4 and TRBJ1-5): ETGVTQSPTHLIKTRGQQVTLRCSSQSGHNTVSWYQQALGQGPQFIFQYYREEENGRGNFPPRFSGLQFPNYSSELNVNALELDDSALYLCASSTWTAGVGNQPQHFGDGTRLSIL.

The chain is built from TRBV6-5 and TRBJ2-1; D is unclear. The CDR3 has 12 amino acids. Germline V gene lookup returns CDR1 MNHEY and CDR2 SVGAGI. Trimming cost V 2 bases and J 10 bases, with 9 bases left between them. The chain's CDR3 is CASSYLLGEQFF. The CDR3 DNA sequence: TGTGCCAGCAGTTACCTACTGGGGGAGCAGTTCTTC.

J is TRBJ2-1 and V is TRBV18; 9 nucleotides align to TRBD2. The CDR3 sequence is 15 residues long. Trimming removed 6 bases from V and 0 bases from J; junction bases left unmatched: 3. Germline V gene data show CDR1 as KGHSH and CDR2 as LQKENI. The CDR3 DNA reads TGTGCCAGCTCCATTAGCGGGAGCTCCTACAATGAGCAGTTCTTC. Translating it yields CASSISGSSYNEQFF.

The rearrangement links TRBV30 to TRBJ2-1; the match to TRBD2 covers 7 bases. V lost 2 bases to trimming and J lost 5 bases; unmatched junction nucleotides: 3. The CDR3 spans 13 residues. Germline CDR1 and CDR2: GTSNPN and SVGIG (reference sequence). CDR3 coding DNA: TGTGCCTGGAGTCCCGGGACTAACAATGAGCAGTTCTTC. As protein: CAWSPGTNNEQFF.

This clone was observed a handful of times. This chain joins TRBV5-1 and TRBJ1-2; TRBD1 might be the D (5 bases). The CDR3 loop spans 15 amino acids. Germline V gene data show CDR1 as SGHRS and CDR2 as YFSETQ. Trimming took off 0 bases at V and 4 bases at J, with 13 bases between the two ends. As DNA, the CDR3 is TGCGCCAGCAGCTTGGCTACATCGGGGACCTATGGCTACACCTTC. Protein: CASSLATSGTYGYTF.

The chain has TRBV5-4 and TRBJ2-7; TRBD1 aligns across 7 bases. CDR3 length equals 15 residues. With V trimmed by 4 bases and J by 3 bases, 10 bases remained unmatched. CDR1 and CDR2 (germline): SGHNT, YYREEE (reference sequence). CDR3 nucleotides: TGTGCCAGCAGCCCTGGTGGGACAGACCTCTACGAGCAGTACTTC. Protein: CASSPGGTDLYEQYF.

A remark on this clone: Other nucleotide sequences in the sample specify the same CDR3. The genes are TRBV19 and TRBJ1-1, with a possible D match to TRBD1 (6 bases). V was cut by 2 bases and J by 4 bases, with 8 bases left in between. This CDR3 region has 13 residues. Germline assignment: CDR1 LNHDA and CDR2 SQIVND (reference sequence). CDR3 sequence (DNA): TGTGCCAGTAGTATAAGGGGGGGCACTGAAGCTTTCTTT. It is translated as CASSIRGGTEAFF.